This T cell receptor beta chain stems from a study of T cells in Graves' hyperthyroidism and ophthalmopathy. TCR beta CDR3 sequences were amplified from RNA transcripts. The HTBI primer set was used in a first-round RT-PCR of the TCR CDR3. TCRdb passed the multiplex PCR reads through MiXCR, listing each CDR3 protein once. The table lists about half a million distinct CDR3 sequences, about 20% of them singletons, with around 47% in the top ten. Germline V gives CDR1 DFQATT, CDR2 SNEGSKA (reference sequence). The CDR3 consists of 13 residues. Sequencing was performed on blood. This chain uses TRBV20-1 with TRBJ2-3; maybe TRBD2 (7 bases). The source is a woman aged 70-85 years with Graves' ophthalmopathy. CDR3 sequence reads: CSLRGGDTDTQYF. DNA for the CDR3: TGCAGCCTGAGGGGGGGGGACACAGATACGCAGTATTTT.